This T cell receptor beta chain was sequenced for a study of shared clonotypes between healthy human individuals (dated by TCRdb to 2018 to 2021). The study in broad terms: The cohort comprised a couple of women and a few men aged 18 to 49 years. To estimate repertoire size and how much clonotypes are shared between individuals, the study performed deep sequencing of blood TCR repertoires from about five healthy adults. To increase sequencing depth and limit assay-specific biases, TCR repertoire library preparation and sequencing were carried out by different laboratories using diverse techniques. Per donor, three plates each were used for CD4 naive and CD4 memory, two for CD8 naive, and one for CD8 memory. Per donor, leukapheresis produced somewhere between about 0.94 and 9 billion PBMCs.

General conclusions and limits of the study: Only blood was sampled, and tissue TCR repertoires likely differ from those in blood. Even with the large sequencing depth, rarefaction of the sorted-subset datasets indicated that sequencing was incomplete. Higher generation probabilities were observed for clonotypes shared by all four sorted-subset donors than for non-shared clonotypes. Because the study included a small number of donors, the genetic and exposure-history diversity represented was limited. Based on pairwise subsampling, the degree of clonotype sharing among donors was expected to be affected by sequencing depth. Estimated clonotype richness was generally larger for naive than for memory subsets. About 5% of naive CD4, 3.5% of naive CD8, approximately 2% of memory CD4, and about 0.4% of memory CD8 clonotypes were shared across a few donors.

CD8 naive samples were obtained by positive selection for CCR7 among CD45RO-negative cells, yielding a CD45RA+CCR7+ population from which TemRA cells were excluded. Donors were healthy HIV-negative adults with no recently reported acute infections or vaccinations. Only Caucasian adults living in Nashville, Tennessee, USA were represented among the donors. Blood was collected by leukapheresis, and PBMCs were isolated by Ficoll-Histopaque density gradient centrifugation and then cryopreserved in liquid nitrogen vapor phase. Purity and quantity of every magnetically sorted T cell population were checked by analytical flow cytometry. Genomic DNA was isolated from each sorted fraction and quantified by UV absorbance on a Nanodrop 2000c. On this clone: Its antigen is currently not known. Within one base of it there is no much larger clone, and no base qualities were kept. Other DNA sequences within the sample encode an identical CDR3.

According to the germline V gene (reference sequence), CDR1 reads SGHNT and CDR2 reads YYREEE. V gives up 0 bases and J gives up 2 bases, and the segment between their germline ends measures 6 bases. From its cysteine to its phenylalanine, the CDR3 spans 13 amino acids. The only DNA kept is the CDR3, 39 bases in frame from the first base. Using the deep immunoSEQ assay, multiplex PCR amplified TCR CDR3 regions from genomic DNA. Extracted genomic DNA from each cell subset was spread evenly across all wells of several immunoSEQ 96-well plates, with each plate serving as a replicate. For sorted subsets, approximately 210 ng genomic DNA, equal to about 30,000 T cell genomes, was loaded into each replicate PCR. Purified libraries were quantified with a Qubit 3.0 fluorometer, sized on a Bioanalyzer 2100, and re-quantified with the KAPA Library Quantification kit. Each immunoSEQ 96-well plate was sequenced on its own single-read 150-cycle Illumina NextSeq 550 flow cell. From the authors' description of their analysis: The immunoSEQ output contained only junctional sequences without quality scores, so filtering could not match that applied to full-length reads. To assign V/J genes and CDR3, sequences were annotated using PyIR, a Python wrapper for IgBLAST v1.9, with IMGT germline references. Any read was removed if the V/J assignment was weak (E-value above 1e-6), the CDR3 was missing, or the read contained stop codons, out-of-frame junctions, or ambiguous translated residues. V3J clonotypes were defined by identical inferred V gene, J gene, and CDR3 amino acid sequence. Percentage overlap between repertoires was computed as shared unique clonotypes divided by the size of the smaller repertoire. Repertoire richness was assessed with RTK rarefaction, the Chao1 estimator, and Recon v2.1 estimates of unobserved clonotypes. OLGA was used to compute generation probabilities for all TCRbeta clonotypes that the gDNA method yielded from a handful of donors. Sourced from immuneACCESS, this table was stored by TCRdb with only in-frame sequences that have V and J called. A share of the clones is absent; for the studies checked, an unresolved V gene accounts for under half, and the remainder has no known explanation. The DNA gave D and trimming, while V, J and clone size come from that table. Within this sample are 2 million to 2.5 million clones, with about 95% of them counted one time only. The ten most abundant clones make up 0.9% to 1.4% of the sample.

This receptor was taken from a man aged 18-30 years in good health. The chain employs TRBV5-4 and TRBJ2-7; a weak D assignment points to TRBD1 (5 bases agree). Sequenced input: naive CD8+ T cells sorted from blood. This specimen's cell subset or site label, per the study, means: CD45RA+CCR7+. The sequence in DNA is TGTGCCAGCAGCTTGGCAGGGACCTACGAGCAGTACTTC. Translation gives CASSLAGTYEQYF.